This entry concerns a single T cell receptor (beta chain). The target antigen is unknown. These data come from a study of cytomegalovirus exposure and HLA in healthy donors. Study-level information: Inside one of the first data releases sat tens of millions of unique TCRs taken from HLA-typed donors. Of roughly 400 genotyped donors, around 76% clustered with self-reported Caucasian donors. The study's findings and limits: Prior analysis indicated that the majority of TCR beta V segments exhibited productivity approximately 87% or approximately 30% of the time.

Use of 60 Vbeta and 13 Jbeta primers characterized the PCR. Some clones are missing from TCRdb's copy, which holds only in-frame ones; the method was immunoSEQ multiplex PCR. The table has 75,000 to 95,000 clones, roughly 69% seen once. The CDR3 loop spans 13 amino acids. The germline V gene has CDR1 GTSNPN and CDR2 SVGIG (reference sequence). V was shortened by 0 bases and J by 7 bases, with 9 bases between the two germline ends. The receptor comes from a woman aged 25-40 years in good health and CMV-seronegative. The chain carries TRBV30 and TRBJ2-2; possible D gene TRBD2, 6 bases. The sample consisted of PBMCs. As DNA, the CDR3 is TGTGCCTGGAGTGTACGGGGGTACGGGGAGCTGTTTTTT. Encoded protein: CAWSVRGYGELFF.